Listed here are 3 T cell receptor beta chains from one sample, sequenced in a study of T cells in women clearing cervical HPV infection (dated by TCRdb to 2016 to 2018). The library came from the immunoSEQ multiplex PCR assay. TCRdb holds this immuneACCESS table with in-frame rearrangements only. Some clones are missing; in checked studies, unresolved V genes explain under half, and the rest has no known cause. The sample's table lists a count of 30,000 to 45,000 clones. The ten top clones hold 6.4% of the sample. Input material: blood buffy coat. These receptors were taken from a woman aged 18-70 years with a cervical HPV16 infection that either progressed to CIN3+ or cleared (not recorded which).

Comments on this clone: The read ends 3 residues early relative to the CDR3; the germline J gene fills the gap. This sequence joins TRBV12-3 or TRBV12-4 and TRBJ2-1; 9 bases are a match to TRBD1. This CDR3 is 14 amino acids long. V was pared by 7 bases and J by 7 bases, with 8 bases of the junction left unmatched. CDR3 bases read: TGTGCCAGCAAACGGGACAGGGTAACTAATGAG. Its translation: CASKRDRVTNE. In full, the CDR3 is CASKRDRVTNEQFF.

About this clone: Sequencing ends 3 residues short of the CDR3 end; the germline J gene provides the rest. The rearrangement links TRBV20-1 to TRBJ2-3, with TRBD1 as a possible D gene (7 bases). V was trimmed by 4 bases and J by 2 bases, leaving 34 bases between them. In germline, CDR1 is DFQATT, CDR2 SNEGSKA (reference sequence). There are 21 residues in the CDR3. Incomplete CDR3 DNA: TGCAGTGCTATCTCCGGCCGCCGGTGGGGGAGTGGAGGGGGCGCCACAGATACG. Its translation is CSAISGRRWGSGGGATDT. The full CDR3 is CSAISGRRWGSGGGATDTQYF.

Remarks on this clone: The missing CDR3 end, 3 residues past where the read stops, is filled in from the germline J gene. The chain employs TRBV19 and TRBJ2-1; D uncertain. CDR1 and CDR2 from the germline V gene are LNHDA and SQIVND (reference sequence). Trimming removed 3 bases from V and 0 bases from J, with 12 bases in between. The CDR3 has 16 residues. Incomplete CDR3 DNA: TGTGCCAGTAGTATGAAGGCTGTACGCTCCTACAATGAG. Protein product: CASSMKAVRSYNE. The full CDR3 protein reads CASSMKAVRSYNEQFF.